This entry describes one T cell receptor (beta chain). What it recognizes is unknown. One end of the junction varies from germline; a read error may be responsible. A modified ARM-PCR protocol with three rounds of nested PCR amplified TCRbeta. TCRdb analysed the multiplex PCR reads with MiXCR anew, one entry per CDR3 protein. Here the sample spans around 86,000 distinct CDR3 sequences, about two thirds being singletons. No cell sorting was done before RNA was extracted from the tissue. These data are taken from a study of tumor and adjacent non-tumor tissue in lung cancer. At the level of the study: About 4.2 million productive TCRbeta reads were obtained per sample on average. Findings and limits, study-wide: Patients with more diverse tumor TCRs had worse survival. Tumor tissue had significantly higher TCR diversity than normal lung. Normal lung showed higher cumulative top 100 clone frequency than tumor.

The source of this sequence is a woman between 40 and 55 years old with non-small cell lung cancer. Sequenced sample: lung tumor tissue.

The CDR3: CASSPTGKIYEQHF. CDR3 DNA sequence: TGTGCCAGCAGCCCGACAGGGAAGATTTACGAGCAGCATTTC. The gene calls are TRBV6-1 and TRBJ2-7; 7 bases fit TRBD1. Germline V lookup: CDR1 MNHNS, CDR2 SASEGT. The length of the CDR3 is 14 residues.